Reported below is one T cell receptor (beta chain). Its binding antigen is unknown. Base qualities are not provided; no much larger clone lies one nucleotide away. In light of the paper, this sample's treatment or condition label describes: allogeneic hematopoietic cell transplantation with graft depleted of TCRalphabeta T cells and CD19 B cells. The transplant recipients were children given TCRalphabeta/CD19-depleted allogeneic hematopoietic cell grafts. This sample stems from a study of T-cell reconstitution after alpha-beta-depleted transplantation in children (dated by TCRdb to the mid-2010s). In terms of the full investigation: Using TCR repertoire profiling, the study followed T-cell immune reconstitution in a quantitative way in children after TCRalphabeta/CD19-depleted allogeneic hematopoietic cell transplantation. General findings and caveats noted by the study authors: The apparently early recovery of alphabetaT-cell counts about two months after transplant reportedly depended on only several hundred rapidly expanded clones that came from non-depleted graft cells. In some patients, high TCRbeta diversity at day 60 was attributed to recipient T cells and intrathymic progenitors that had survived conditioning. Over the following months the frequencies of hyperexpanded clones went down, and after one year T-cell counts and TCRbeta diversity were mostly credited to newly produced T cells.

The library was generated by PCR. Instrument on record: Illumina HiSeq 2500. Molecular barcoding was employed in the preparation of TCR libraries, with unique molecular identifiers being used to normalize TCRbeta repertoire quantification. Using fastp trimming at Q25 and MiXCR clonotype assembly, TCRdb reanalyzed the public sequencing data and kept in-frame beta chains. Identical CDR3 protein sequences are pooled into one entry, listed with their most common genes and DNA. This sample lists about 610,000 distinct CDR3 sequences; about a quarter were detected once. 30% to 45% of the sample comes from the top ten. The sequenced sample was PBMCs, obtained before TCRalphabeta/CD19-depleted stem cell transplant. This clonotype was sampled from a boy under two years old with Wiskott-Aldrich syndrome, due to receive a stem cell transplant.

CDR3 region: CASKMIRDTGELFF. The base sequence is TGTGCCAGCAAAATGATCCGGGACACCGGGGAGCTGTTTTTT. The chain uses TRBV27 and TRBJ2-2, with no confidently assigned D gene. Spanning cysteine to phenylalanine, the CDR3 consists of 14 amino acids. Only the CDR3 DNA stays, 42 bases, in frame from base 1. CDR1 and CDR2 (MNHEY, SMNVEV) derive from the germline V gene (reference sequence). The germline ends are 12 bases apart after V is trimmed by 7 bases and J by 3 bases.